This T cell receptor (beta chain) came from a study of identifying expanded T cells in peripheral blood. Regarding the study as a whole: About 1.2 clones differed between technical replicates, versus approximately 16 and 19 over time. Two-week clone count variance significantly increased as total template count grew.

Germline CDR1 is LGHNA and CDR2 is YSLEER. The V and J ends lost 0 bases and 0 bases respectively, with 12 bases between them. This CDR3 is 18 amino acids long. Regarding this clone: Its antigen is still unknown.

Assay: immunoSEQ multiplex PCR; the TCRdb copy retains only in-frame clones and omits some. This sample has around 120,000 clones, with 85% to 90% found just once. The V and J genes are TRBV4-3 and TRBJ2-6; no clear D gene. This receptor was identified in a person aged 18 to 70 in good health. The sequenced sample consisted of blood. CDR3 sequence: CASSQDPRANSGANVLTF. The CDR3 DNA is TGCGCCAGCAGCCAAGATCCTCGAGCAAACTCTGGGGCCAACGTCCTGACTTTC.